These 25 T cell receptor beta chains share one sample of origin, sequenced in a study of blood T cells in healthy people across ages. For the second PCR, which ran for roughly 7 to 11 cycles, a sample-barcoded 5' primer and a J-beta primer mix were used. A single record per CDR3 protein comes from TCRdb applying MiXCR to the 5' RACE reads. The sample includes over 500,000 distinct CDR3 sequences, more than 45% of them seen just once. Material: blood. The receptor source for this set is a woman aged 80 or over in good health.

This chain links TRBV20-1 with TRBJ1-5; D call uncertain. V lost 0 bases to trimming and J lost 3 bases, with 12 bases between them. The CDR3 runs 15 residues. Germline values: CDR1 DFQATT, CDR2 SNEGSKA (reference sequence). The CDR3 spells CSARDILGYNQPQHF. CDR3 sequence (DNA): TGCAGTGCTAGAGATATCCTGGGGTACAATCAGCCCCAGCATTTT.

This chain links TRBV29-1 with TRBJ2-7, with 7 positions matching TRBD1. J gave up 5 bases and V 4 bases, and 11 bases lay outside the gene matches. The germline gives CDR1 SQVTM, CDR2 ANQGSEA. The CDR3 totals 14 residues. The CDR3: CSVVGDSIVHEQYF. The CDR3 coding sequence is TGCAGCGTTGTAGGGGACAGTATAGTCCACGAGCAGTACTTC.

The CDR3 is CASSHPAGNNEQYF. In DNA form, the CDR3 reads TGTGCCAGCAGCCACCCGGCGGGAAACAATGAGCAGTACTTC. The chain links TRBV7-2 to TRBJ2-5; TRBD2 is a possible D gene (6 bases). The CDR3 covers 14 residues. Germline CDR1 and CDR2: SGHTA and FQGNSA. V was shortened by 5 bases and J by 11 bases, with 21 bases between the two germline ends.

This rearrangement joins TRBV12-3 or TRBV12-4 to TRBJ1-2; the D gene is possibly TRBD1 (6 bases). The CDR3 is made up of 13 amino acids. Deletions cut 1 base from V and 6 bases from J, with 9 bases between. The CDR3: CASSLGGADGYTF. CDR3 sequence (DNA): TGTGCCAGCAGTTTAGGGGGGGCCGATGGCTACACCTTC.

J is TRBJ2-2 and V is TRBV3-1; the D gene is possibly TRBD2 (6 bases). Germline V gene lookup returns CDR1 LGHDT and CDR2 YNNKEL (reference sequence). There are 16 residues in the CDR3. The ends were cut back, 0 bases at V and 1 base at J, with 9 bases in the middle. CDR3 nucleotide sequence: TGTGCCAGCAGCCAAGAGGGTAGCGGGAACACCGGGGAGCTGTTTTTT. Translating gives CASSQEGSGNTGELFF.

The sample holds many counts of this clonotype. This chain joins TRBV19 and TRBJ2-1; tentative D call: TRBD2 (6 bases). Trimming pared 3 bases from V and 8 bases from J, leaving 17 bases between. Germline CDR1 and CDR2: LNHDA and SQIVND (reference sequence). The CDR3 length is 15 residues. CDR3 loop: CASSMVSGPWDEQFF. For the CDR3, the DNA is TGTGCCAGTAGTATGGTGAGCGGGCCATGGGATGAGCAGTTCTTC. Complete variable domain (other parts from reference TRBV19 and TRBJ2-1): DGGITQSPKYLFRKEGQNVTLSCEQNLNHDAMYWYRQDPGQGLRLIYYSQIVNDFQKGDIAEGYSVSREKKESFPLTVTSAQKNPTAFYLCASSMVSGPWDEQFFGPGTRLTVL.

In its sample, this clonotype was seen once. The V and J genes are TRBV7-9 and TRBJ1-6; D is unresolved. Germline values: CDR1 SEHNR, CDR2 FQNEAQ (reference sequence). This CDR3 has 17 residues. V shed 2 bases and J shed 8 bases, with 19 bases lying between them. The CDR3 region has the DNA TGTGCCAGCAGCTTACAGGATTGGGGAGGGCGACATTCACCCCTCCACTTT. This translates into CASSLQDWGGRHSPLHF.

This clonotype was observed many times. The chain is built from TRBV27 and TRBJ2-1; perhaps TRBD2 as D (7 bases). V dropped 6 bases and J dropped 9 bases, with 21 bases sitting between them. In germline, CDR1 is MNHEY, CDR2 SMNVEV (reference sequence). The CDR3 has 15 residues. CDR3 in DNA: TGTGCCAGCAGCCCGAGGGGGGAGGGCCTTTTTGAGCAGTTCTTC. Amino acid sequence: CASSPRGEGLFEQFF.

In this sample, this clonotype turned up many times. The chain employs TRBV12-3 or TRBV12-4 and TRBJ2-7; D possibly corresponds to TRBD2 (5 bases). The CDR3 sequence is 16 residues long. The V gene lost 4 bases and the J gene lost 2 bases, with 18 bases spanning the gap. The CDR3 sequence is CASSYGGGRQTYEQYF. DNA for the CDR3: TGTGCCAGCAGTTACGGCGGAGGACGACAAACCTACGAGCAGTACTTC.

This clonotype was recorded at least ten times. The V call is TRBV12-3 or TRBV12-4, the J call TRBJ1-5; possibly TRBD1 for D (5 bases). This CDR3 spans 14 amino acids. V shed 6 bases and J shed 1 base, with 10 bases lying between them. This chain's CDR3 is CASRGGESNQPQHF. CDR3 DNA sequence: TGTGCCAGCAGGGGAGGGGAGAGCAATCAGCCCCAGCATTTT.

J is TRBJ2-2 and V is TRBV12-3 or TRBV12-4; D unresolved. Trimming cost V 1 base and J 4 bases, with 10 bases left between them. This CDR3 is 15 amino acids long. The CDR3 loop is CASSLVNALTGELFF. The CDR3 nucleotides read TGTGCCAGCAGTTTAGTGAACGCACTCACCGGGGAGCTGTTTTTT.

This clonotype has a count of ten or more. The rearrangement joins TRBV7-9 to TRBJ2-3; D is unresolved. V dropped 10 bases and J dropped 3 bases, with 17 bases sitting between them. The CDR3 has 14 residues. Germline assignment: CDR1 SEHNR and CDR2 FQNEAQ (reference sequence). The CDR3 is CATRPKRATDTQYF. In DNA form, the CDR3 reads TGTGCCACGCGGCCGAAACGGGCTACAGATACGCAGTATTTT.

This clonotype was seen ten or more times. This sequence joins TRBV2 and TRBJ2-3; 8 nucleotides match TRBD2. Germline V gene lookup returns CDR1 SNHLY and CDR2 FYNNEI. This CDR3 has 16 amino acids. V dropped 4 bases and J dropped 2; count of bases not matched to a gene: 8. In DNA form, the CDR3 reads TGTGCCAGCAGTGCGGGCGCGGGGGGATTCACAGATACGCAGTATTTT. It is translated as CASSAGAGGFTDTQYF.

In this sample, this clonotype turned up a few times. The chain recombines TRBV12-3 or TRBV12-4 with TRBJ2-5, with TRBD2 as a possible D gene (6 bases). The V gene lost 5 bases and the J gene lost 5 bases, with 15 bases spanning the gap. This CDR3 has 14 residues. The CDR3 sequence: CASSPGGSGETQYF. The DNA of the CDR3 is TGTGCCAGCAGTCCCGGCGGTAGCGGTGAGACCCAGTACTTC.

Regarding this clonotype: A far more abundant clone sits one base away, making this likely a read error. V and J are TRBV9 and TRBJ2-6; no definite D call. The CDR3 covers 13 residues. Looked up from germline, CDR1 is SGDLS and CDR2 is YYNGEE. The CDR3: CVSSVAGANVLTF. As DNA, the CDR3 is TGTGTCAGCAGCGTAGCTGGGGCCAACGTCCTGACTTTC.

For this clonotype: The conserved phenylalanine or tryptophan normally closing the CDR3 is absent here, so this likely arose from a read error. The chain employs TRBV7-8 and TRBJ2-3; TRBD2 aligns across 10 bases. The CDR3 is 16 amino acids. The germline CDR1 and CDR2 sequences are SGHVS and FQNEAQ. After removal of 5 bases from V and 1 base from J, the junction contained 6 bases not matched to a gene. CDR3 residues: CASSTAGTSGTDTQYL. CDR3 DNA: TGTGCCAGCAGCACGGCCGGGACTAGCGGCACAGATACGCAGTATTTA.

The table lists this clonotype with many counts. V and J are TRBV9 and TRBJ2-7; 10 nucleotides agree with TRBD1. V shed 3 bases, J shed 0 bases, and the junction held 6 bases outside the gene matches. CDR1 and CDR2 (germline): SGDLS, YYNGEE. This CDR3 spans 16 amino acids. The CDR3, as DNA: TGTGCCAGCAGCGCCAGACAGGGGGCAAACTCCTACGAGCAGTACTTC. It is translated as CASSARQGANSYEQYF.

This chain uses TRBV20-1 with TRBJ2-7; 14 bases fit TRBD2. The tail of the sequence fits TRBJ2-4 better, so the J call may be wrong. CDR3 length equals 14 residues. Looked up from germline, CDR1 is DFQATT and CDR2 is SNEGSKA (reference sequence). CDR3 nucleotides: TGCAGTGCGACCGGGACTAGCGGGGGTAGCATTCAGTACTTC. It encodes CSATGTSGGSIQYF.

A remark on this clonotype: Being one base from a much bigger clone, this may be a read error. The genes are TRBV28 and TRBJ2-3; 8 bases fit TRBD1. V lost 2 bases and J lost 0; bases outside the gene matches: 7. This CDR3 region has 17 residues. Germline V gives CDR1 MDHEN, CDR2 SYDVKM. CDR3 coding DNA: TGTGCCAGCAGTTTAGGACAGGGATGCCCTAGCACAGATACGCAGTATTTT. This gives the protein CASSLGQGCPSTDTQYF.

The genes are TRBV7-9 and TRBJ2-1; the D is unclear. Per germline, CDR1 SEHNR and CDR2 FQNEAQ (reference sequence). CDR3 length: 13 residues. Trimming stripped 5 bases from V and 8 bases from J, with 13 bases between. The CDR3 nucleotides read TGTGCCAGCAGCCCTACCCTAAGTGATGAGCAGTTCTTC. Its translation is CASSPTLSDEQFF.

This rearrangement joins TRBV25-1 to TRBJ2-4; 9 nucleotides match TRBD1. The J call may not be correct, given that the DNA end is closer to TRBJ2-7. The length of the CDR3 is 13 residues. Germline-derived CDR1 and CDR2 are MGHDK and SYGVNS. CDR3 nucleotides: TGTGCCAGCAGTACCGACAGGGGGTACGAGCAGTACTTC. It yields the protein CASSTDRGYEQYF.

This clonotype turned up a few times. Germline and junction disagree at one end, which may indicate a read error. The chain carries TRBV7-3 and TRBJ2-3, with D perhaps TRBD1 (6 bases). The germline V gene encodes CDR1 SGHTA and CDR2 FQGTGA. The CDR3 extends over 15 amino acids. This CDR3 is CASSVTGISTDTQYF. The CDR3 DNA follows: TGTGCCAGCAGCGTAACAGGGATCAGCACAGATACGCAGTATTTT. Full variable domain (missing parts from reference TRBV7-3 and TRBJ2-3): GAGVSQTPSNKVTEKGKYVELRCDPISGHTALYWYRQSLGQGPEFLIYFQGTGAADDSGLPNDRFFAVRPEGSVSTLKIQRTERGDSAVYLCASSVTGISTDTQYFGPGTRLTVL.

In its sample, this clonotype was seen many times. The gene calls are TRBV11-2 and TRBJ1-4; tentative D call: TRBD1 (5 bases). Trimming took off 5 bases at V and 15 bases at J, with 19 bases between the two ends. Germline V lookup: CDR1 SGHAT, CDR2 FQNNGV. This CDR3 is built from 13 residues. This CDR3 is CASSPLGARRMFF. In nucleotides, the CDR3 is TGTGCCAGCAGCCCCCTAGGGGCCAGGAGGATGTTTTTT.

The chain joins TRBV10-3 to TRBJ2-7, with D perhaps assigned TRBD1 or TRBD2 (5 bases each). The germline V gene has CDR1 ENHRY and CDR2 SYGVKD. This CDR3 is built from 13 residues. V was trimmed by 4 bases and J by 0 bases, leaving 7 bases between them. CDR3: CAISGDGSYEQYF. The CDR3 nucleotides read TGTGCCATCAGTGGGGACGGCTCCTACGAGCAGTACTTC.

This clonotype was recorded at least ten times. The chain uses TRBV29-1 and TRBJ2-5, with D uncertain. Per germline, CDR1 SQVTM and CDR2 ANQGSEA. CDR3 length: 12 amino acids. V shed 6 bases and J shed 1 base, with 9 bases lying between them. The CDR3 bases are TGCAGCGTCCTCCGGGCCCAAGAGACCCAGTACTTC. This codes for CSVLRAQETQYF.